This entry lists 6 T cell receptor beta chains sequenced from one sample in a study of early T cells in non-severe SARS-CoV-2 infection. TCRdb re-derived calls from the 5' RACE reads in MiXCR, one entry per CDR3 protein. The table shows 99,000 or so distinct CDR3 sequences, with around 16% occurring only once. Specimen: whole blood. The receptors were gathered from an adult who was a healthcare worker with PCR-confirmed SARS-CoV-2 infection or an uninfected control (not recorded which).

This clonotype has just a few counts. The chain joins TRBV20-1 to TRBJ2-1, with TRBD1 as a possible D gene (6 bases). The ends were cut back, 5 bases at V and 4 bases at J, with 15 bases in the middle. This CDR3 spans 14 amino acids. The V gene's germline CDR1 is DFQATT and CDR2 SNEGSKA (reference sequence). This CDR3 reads CSASGAGRYNEQFF. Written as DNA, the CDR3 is TGCAGTGCTTCAGGGGCAGGGCGGTACAATGAGCAGTTCTTC.

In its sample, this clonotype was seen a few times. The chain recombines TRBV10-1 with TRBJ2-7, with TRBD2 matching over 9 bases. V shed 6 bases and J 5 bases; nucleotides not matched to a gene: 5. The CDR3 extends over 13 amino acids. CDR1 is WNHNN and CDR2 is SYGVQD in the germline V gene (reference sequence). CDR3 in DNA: TGCGCCAGCAGCTTCGGACTAGCGCACGAGCAGTACTTC. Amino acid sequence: CASSFGLAHEQYF.

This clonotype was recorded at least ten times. The DNA for the CDR3 is TGCGCCAGCAGTGAGTCCAGACCCGGGACAGGGGTCTTCTACGAGCAGTACTTC. Translation: CASSESRPGTGVFYEQYF. The chain employs TRBV10-2 and TRBJ2-7, with 10 bases fitting TRBD1. From germline, CDR1 is WSHSY and CDR2 SAAADI. The CDR3 sequence is 18 residues long. V shed 0 bases, J shed 3 bases, and the junction held 11 bases outside the gene matches.

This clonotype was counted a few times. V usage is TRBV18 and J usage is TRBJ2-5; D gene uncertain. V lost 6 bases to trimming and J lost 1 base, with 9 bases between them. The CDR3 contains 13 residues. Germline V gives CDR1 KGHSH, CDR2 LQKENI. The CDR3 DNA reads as TGTGCCAGCTCTGCGCACACCCAAGAGACCCAGTACTTC. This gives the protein CASSAHTQETQYF.

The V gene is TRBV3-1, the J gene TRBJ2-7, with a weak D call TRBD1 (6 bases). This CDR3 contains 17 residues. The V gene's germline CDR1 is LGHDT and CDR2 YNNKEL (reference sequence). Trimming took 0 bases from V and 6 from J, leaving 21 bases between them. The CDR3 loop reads CASSQDFGGLRTSEQYF. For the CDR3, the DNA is TGTGCCAGCAGCCAAGATTTTGGGGGCCTCCGTACCTCCGAGCAGTACTTC.

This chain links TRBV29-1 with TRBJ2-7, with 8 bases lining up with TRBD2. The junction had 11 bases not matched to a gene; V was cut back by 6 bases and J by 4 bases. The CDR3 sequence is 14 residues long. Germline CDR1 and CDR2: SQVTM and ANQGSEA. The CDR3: CSVESGTRGYEQYF. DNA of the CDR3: TGCAGCGTGGAGAGCGGGACTAGGGGGTACGAGCAGTACTTC.